This TCR beta chain was captured by sequencing in a study of blood T cell repertoires in COVID-19. TCRdb keeps only in-frame clones here, not all; method: immunoSEQ multiplex PCR. The table has some 52,000 clones, 87% seen once. CDR3 length equals 14 residues. The trim removed 5 bases at V and 6 bases at J, leaving 8 bases unmatched. CDR1 and CDR2 from the germline V gene are SGHVS and FQNEAQ. The chain recombines TRBV7-8 with TRBJ2-7; 9 bases are shared with TRBD1. What was sequenced was peripheral blood. This sequence was found in a human donor with active COVID-19. The donor label of this sample is uncertain. In DNA, the CDR3 is TGTGCCAGCAGCGCAGGGACAGGGACCTCCGAGCAGTACTTC. Protein: CASSAGTGTSEQYF.